What follows is one T cell receptor (beta chain) and its context. No antigen is known for it. This entry belongs to a study of T cell responses to AZD1222 COVID-19 vaccine. Study observations and caveats: Spike-wide vaccine-associated CD4 TCRs dominated at 160-218 and 743-854. Most donors were white British, females outnumbered males, and clonal diversity was possibly underestimated. Sampling captured repertoires only after the peak T cell response.

The assay was immunoSEQ multiplex PCR, and TCRdb's table has in-frame clones only and misses some. The table lists around 150,000 clones, roughly 84% of them singletons, with about 4% in the top ten. This clonotype was sampled from an adult in good health. The source was peripheral blood, collected on day 0 of AZD1222 vaccination.

The CDR3 DNA reads TGCGCCAGCAGCCTAATCAGTGACACTGAAGCTTTCTTT. This codes for CASSLISDTEAFF. The rearrangement joins TRBV5-1 to TRBJ1-1; D gene uncertain. Trimming shortened V by 4 bases and J by 3 bases, and 10 bases separated the two germline ends. CDR3 size: 13 residues. Germline loops: CDR1 SGHRS, CDR2 YFSETQ. Using reference TRBV5-1 and TRBJ1-1 for the parts outside the CDR3, the full variable domain is KAGVTQTPRYLIKTRGQQVTLSCSPISGHRSVSWYQQTPGQGLQFLFEYFSETQRNKGNFPGRFSGRQFSNSRSEMNVSTLELGDSALYLCASSLISDTEAFFGQGTRLTVV.